One sample yielded the 2 T cell receptor beta chains listed below, sequenced in a study of blood T cell repertoires in COVID-19. Profiling relied on immunoSEQ multiplex PCR, and the TCRdb table lists in-frame clones only, not all of them. Counted here are around 200,000 clones, roughly nine tenths occurring once; the ten biggest clones make up under 0.9%. Material for sequencing was peripheral blood. These receptors all stem from a man between 40 and 49 years old with acute or convalescent COVID-19.

CDR3 sequence: CASSARTGWEPYGYTF. CDR3 nucleotide sequence: TGTGCCAGCAGTGCCCGGACAGGCTGGGAGCCTTATGGCTACACCTTC. The chain is built from TRBV6-1 and TRBJ1-2, with 7 bases that match TRBD1. Trimming removed 4 bases from V and 5 bases from J; junction bases left unmatched: 13. The CDR3 has 16 amino acids. Per germline, CDR1 MNHNS and CDR2 SASEGT.

The rearrangement joins TRBV2 to TRBJ2-6; TRBD1 matches 8 bases. Looked up from germline, CDR1 is SNHLY and CDR2 is FYNNEI. Unmatched junction bases numbered 7, after V lost 8 bases and J lost 4 bases. The CDR3 contains 15 residues. In DNA form, the CDR3 reads TGTGCCAGCCGGGACAGGCGCCCGGGGGCCAACGTCCTGACTTTC. Translating gives CASRDRRPGANVLTF.